The 8 T cell receptor beta chains below all came from one sample that was sequenced in a study of Graves' ophthalmopathy and Graves' hyperthyroidism. As the template, RNA transcripts were used to amplify TCR beta CDR3 regions. RT-PCR was first run with HTBI primers, then multiplex PCR in a second round. TCRdb re-called the multiplex PCR reads through MiXCR, storing one row per CDR3 protein. Of 350,000 to 450,000 distinct CDR3 sequences listed, about 18% were seen once; the top ten hold 1.6%. What was sequenced was peripheral blood. Source of these receptors: a woman under 30 with Graves' ophthalmopathy.

This clonotype was seen many times. V and J are TRBV12-3 or TRBV12-4 and TRBJ1-1, with a possible D match to TRBD1 (5 bases). V lost 3 bases to trimming and J lost 8 bases, with 7 bases between them. The CDR3 spans 11 residues. The CDR3 loop is CASSFRAEAFF. DNA of the CDR3: TGTGCCAGCAGTTTCAGGGCGGAAGCTTTCTTT.

This clonotype was seen many times. The chain has TRBV27 and TRBJ2-5; TRBD2 matches 10 bases. Germline trimming cut 0 bases from V and 4 bases from J; bases unmatched to any gene: 2. Per the germline V gene, CDR1 is MNHEY and CDR2 is SMNVEV (reference sequence). There are 15 residues in the CDR3. The CDR3 spells CASSLSTSGTETQYF. CDR3 nucleotides: TGTGCCAGCAGTTTATCAACTAGCGGGACAGAGACCCAGTACTTC.

This clonotype was found a few times. V is TRBV30 and J is TRBJ1-2; TRBD1 matches 7 bases. With V trimmed by 2 bases and J by 4 bases, 13 bases remained unmatched. CDR1 GTSNPN and CDR2 SVGIG come from the germline V gene (reference sequence). This CDR3 region has 16 residues. For the CDR3, the DNA is TGTGCCTGGAGTCCAGGGACAGCGCTCTCCCCCTATGGCTACACCTTC. Translated: CAWSPGTALSPYGYTF.

This clonotype has ten or more counts. This chain joins TRBV12-3 or TRBV12-4 and TRBJ1-1, with 8 nucleotides matching TRBD1. V shed 1 base, J shed 7 bases, and the junction held 8 bases outside the gene matches. The CDR3 spans 15 residues. In DNA, the CDR3 is TGTGCCAGCAGTTTAGGCCAGGGGGCGCGGAATGAAGCTTTCTTT. Translated: CASSLGQGARNEAFF.

The V and J genes are TRBV4-2 and TRBJ2-5, with 9 bases identical to TRBD1. CDR3 size: 13 residues. Germline CDR1 LGHNA, CDR2 YNFKEQ. With 8 bases clipped from V and 0 bases from J, the junction kept 1 base outside the gene matches. The chain's CDR3 is CASGDRDQETQYF. Written as DNA, the CDR3 is TGTGCCAGCGGGGACAGGGACCAAGAGACCCAGTACTTC.

This clonotype occurred many times. This chain's CDR3 is CATRPGVQETQYF. For the CDR3, the DNA is TGTGCCACCAGGCCAGGGGTACAAGAGACCCAGTACTTC. The rearrangement uses TRBV15 and TRBJ2-5, with a possible D match to TRBD1 (6 bases). Between the trimmed V and J ends, which lost 6 bases and 2 bases, there was a span of 10 bases. The CDR3 length is 13 residues. Germline V gene lookup returns CDR1 LNHNV and CDR2 YYDKDF (reference sequence).

This clonotype was counted ten times or more. The V call is TRBV7-2, the J call TRBJ1-6, with TRBD1 identical over 7 bases. J gave up 7 bases and V 2 bases, and 11 bases lay outside the gene matches. The CDR3 extends over 17 amino acids. Germline CDR1 is SGHTA and CDR2 is FQGNSA. Written as DNA, the CDR3 is TGTGCCAGCAGCTTACGCCCAGGGGGACGGGGAAATTCACCCCTCCACTTT. Encoded protein: CASSLRPGGRGNSPLHF.

This clonotype came up many times. The chain is built from TRBV6-1 and TRBJ2-7; 9 nucleotides agree with TRBD2. The J segment lost 2 bases and the V segment lost 4 bases, leaving 9 bases of the junction unmatched. The CDR3 has 16 amino acids. Germline V gene data show CDR1 as MNHNS and CDR2 as SASEGT. CDR3 bases: TGTGCCAGCAGTGCTTTGTCTAGCGGGACTCCCTACGAGCAGTACTTC. Translation: CASSALSSGTPYEQYF.